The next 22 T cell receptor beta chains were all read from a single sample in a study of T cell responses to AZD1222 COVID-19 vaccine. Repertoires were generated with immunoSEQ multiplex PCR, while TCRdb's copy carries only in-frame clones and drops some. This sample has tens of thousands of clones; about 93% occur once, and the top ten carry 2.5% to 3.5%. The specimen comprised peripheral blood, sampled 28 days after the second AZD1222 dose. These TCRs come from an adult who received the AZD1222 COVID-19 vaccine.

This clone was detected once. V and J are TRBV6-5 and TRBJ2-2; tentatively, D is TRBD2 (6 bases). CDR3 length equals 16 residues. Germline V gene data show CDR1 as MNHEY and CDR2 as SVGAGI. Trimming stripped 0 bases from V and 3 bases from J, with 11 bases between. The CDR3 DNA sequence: TGTGCCAGCAGTTACTCGACCGGGGAGGACACCGGGGAGCTGTTTTTT. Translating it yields CASSYSTGEDTGELFF.

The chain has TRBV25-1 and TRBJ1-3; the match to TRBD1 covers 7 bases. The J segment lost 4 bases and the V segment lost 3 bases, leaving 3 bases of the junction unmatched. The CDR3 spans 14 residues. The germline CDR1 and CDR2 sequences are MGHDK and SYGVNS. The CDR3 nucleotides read TGTGCCAGCAGTGATACAGGGGCAGGAAACACCATATATTTT. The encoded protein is CASSDTGAGNTIYF. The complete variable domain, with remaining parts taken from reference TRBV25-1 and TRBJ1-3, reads EADIYQTPRYLVIGTGKKITLECSQTMGHDKMYWYQQDPGMELHLIHYSYGVNSTEKGDLSSESTVSRIRTEHFPLTLESARPSHTSQYLCASSDTGAGNTIYFGEGSWLTVV.

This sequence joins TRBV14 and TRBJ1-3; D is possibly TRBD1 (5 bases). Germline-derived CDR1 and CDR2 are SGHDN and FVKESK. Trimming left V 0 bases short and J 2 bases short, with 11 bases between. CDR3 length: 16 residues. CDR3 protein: CASSQDPVRAGNTIYF. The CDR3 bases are TGTGCCAGCAGCCAAGATCCTGTCAGGGCTGGAAACACCATATATTTT.

CDR3 DNA: TGTGCCAGTAGTATCGGGACAGGGATTTACAATGAGCAGTTCTTC. Amino acids: CASSIGTGIYNEQFF. V gene TRBV19 combines with J gene TRBJ2-1, with 9 bases identical to TRBD1. The ends lost 3 bases at V and 4 bases at J; junction bases unmatched: 4. CDR1 and CDR2 (germline): LNHDA, SQIVND (reference sequence). The CDR3 extends over 15 amino acids.

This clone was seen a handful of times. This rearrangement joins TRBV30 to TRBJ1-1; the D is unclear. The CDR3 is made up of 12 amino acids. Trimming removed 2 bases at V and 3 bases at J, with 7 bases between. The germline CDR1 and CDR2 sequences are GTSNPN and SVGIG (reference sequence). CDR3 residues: CAWSSVYTEAFF. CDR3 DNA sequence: TGTGCCTGGAGTAGCGTGTACACTGAAGCTTTCTTT.

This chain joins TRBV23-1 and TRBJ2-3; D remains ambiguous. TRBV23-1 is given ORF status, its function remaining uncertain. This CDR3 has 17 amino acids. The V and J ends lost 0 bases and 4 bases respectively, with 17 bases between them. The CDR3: CASSQSQPRRSPDTQYF. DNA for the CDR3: TGCGCCAGCAGTCAATCGCAGCCCCGAAGGTCACCAGATACGCAGTATTTT.

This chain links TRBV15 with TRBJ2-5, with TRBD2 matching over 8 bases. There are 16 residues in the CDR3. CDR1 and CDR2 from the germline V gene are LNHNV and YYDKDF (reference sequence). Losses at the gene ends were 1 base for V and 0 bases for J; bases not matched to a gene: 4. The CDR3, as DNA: TGTGCCACCAGCAGAGGACTAGCGCGAGACCAAGAGACCCAGTACTTC. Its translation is CATSRGLARDQETQYF. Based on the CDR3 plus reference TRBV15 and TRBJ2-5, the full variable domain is DAMVIQNPRYQVTQFGKPVTLSCSQTLNHNVMYWYQQKSSQAPKLLFHYYDKDFNNEADTPDNFQSRRPNTSFCFLDIRSPGLGDTAMYLCATSRGLARDQETQYFGPGTRLLVL.

The CDR3 nucleotides are TGCAGTGCAAGTCAGGGGGCAAGTGAAAAACTGTTTTTT. It encodes CSASQGASEKLFF. The chain has TRBV20-1 and TRBJ1-4; 8 bases are shared with TRBD1. CDR1 and CDR2 (germline): DFQATT, SNEGSKA (reference sequence). V was clipped by 6 bases and J by 7 bases; unmatched bases: 7. The CDR3 is 13 residues long.

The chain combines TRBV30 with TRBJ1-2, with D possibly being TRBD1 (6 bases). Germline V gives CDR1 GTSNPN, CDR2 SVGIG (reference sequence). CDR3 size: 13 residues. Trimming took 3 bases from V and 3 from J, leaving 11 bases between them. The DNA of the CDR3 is TGTGCCTGGAGGGACAGTCCGGACTATGGCTACACCTTC. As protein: CAWRDSPDYGYTF.

CDR3 protein: CASSRGVAYEQYF. CDR3 nucleotide sequence: TGTGCCAGTAGTAGGGGGGTAGCCTACGAGCAGTACTTC. The V gene is TRBV19, the J gene TRBJ2-7; D perhaps matches TRBD2 (6 bases). The germline V gene has CDR1 LNHDA and CDR2 SQIVND (reference sequence). The CDR3 is 13 residues long. Trimming removed 4 bases at V and 2 bases at J, with 9 bases between.

CDR3 nucleotide sequence: TGTGCCAGCAGCCCATACCTACCGGGACAGGGGGCAAGGAACTATGGCTACACCTTC. Amino acid sequence: CASSPYLPGQGARNYGYTF. The chain combines TRBV9 with TRBJ1-2; 12 bases map to TRBD1. Germline V gives CDR1 SGDLS, CDR2 YYNGEE. The CDR3 has 19 residues. V dropped 4 bases and J dropped 2; count of bases not matched to a gene: 15.

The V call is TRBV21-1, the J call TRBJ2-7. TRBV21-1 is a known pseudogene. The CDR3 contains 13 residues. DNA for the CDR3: TGTGCCAGCAGTAGGGGACCCGCTTACGAGCAGTACTTC. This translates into CASSRGPAYEQYF.

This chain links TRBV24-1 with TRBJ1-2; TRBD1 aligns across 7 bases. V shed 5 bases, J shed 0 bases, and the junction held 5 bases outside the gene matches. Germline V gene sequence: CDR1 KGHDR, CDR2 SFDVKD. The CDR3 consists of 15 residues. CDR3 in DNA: TGTGCCACCAGTGTTACAGGGGTAGCTAACTATGGCTACACCTTC. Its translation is CATSVTGVANYGYTF.

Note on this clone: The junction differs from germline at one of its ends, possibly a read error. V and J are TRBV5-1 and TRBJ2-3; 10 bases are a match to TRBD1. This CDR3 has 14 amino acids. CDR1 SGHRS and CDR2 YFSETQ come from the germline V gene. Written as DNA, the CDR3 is TGCGCCAGCAGATTGGGACAGGGGCAAGATACGCAGTATTTT. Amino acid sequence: CASRLGQGQDTQYF. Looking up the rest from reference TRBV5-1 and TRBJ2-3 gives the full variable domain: KAGVTQTPRYLIKTRGQQVTLSCSPISGHRSVSWYQQTPGQGLQFLFEYFSETQRNKGNFPGRFSGRQFSNSRSEMNVSTLELGDSALYLCASRLGQGQDTQYFGPGTRLTVL.

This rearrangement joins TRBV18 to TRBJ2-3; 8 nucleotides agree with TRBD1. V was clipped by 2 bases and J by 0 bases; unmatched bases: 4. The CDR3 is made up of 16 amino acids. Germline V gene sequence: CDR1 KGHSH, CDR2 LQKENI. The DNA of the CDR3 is TGTGCCAGCTCACCATCAGGGGGCGAGAGCACAGATACGCAGTATTTT. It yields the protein CASSPSGGESTDTQYF.

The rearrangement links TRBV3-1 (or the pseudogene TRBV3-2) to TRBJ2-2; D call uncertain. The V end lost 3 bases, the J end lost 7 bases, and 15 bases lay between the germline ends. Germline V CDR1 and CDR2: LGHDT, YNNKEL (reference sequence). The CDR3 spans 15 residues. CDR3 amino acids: CASSQPHANIGELFF. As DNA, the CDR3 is TGTGCCAGCAGCCAGCCGCACGCGAATATCGGGGAGCTGTTTTTT.

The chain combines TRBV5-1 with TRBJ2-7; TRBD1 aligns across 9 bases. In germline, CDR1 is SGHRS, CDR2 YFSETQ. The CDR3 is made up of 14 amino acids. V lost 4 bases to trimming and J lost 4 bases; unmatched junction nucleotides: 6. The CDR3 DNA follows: TGCGCCAGCAGCGTGGGACAGGGATATTACGAGCAGTACTTC. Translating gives CASSVGQGYYEQYF.

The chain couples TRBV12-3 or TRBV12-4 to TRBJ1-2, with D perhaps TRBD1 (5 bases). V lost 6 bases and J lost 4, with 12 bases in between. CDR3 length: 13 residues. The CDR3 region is CASSPDTFYGYTF. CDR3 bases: TGTGCCAGCAGCCCGGACACTTTCTATGGCTACACCTTC.

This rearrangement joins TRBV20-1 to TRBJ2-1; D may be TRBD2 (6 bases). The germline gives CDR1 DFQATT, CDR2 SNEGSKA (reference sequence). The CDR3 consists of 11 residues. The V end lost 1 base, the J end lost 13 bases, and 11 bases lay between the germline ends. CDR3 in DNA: TGCAGTGCTAGAGGGTCGGGACTCCAGTTCTTC. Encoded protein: CSARGSGLQFF.

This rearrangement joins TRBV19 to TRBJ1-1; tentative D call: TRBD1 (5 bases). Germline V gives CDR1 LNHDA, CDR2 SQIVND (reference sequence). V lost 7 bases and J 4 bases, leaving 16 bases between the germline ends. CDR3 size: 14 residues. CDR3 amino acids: CASTNEGRGTEAFF. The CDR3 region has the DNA TGTGCCAGTACCAACGAGGGAAGGGGCACTGAAGCTTTCTTT.

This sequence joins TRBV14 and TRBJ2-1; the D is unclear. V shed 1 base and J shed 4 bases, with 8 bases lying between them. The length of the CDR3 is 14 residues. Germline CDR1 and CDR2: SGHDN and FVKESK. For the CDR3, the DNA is TGTGCCAGCAGCCAAGGGGCGTTGTACAATGAGCAGTTCTTC. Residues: CASSQGALYNEQFF.

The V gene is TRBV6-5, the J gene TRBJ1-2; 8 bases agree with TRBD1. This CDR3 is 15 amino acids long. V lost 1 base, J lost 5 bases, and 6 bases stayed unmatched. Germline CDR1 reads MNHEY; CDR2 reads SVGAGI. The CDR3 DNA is TGTGCCAGCAGTTACTTGGACAGGGTTGGGTATGGCTACACCTTC. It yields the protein CASSYLDRVGYGYTF.